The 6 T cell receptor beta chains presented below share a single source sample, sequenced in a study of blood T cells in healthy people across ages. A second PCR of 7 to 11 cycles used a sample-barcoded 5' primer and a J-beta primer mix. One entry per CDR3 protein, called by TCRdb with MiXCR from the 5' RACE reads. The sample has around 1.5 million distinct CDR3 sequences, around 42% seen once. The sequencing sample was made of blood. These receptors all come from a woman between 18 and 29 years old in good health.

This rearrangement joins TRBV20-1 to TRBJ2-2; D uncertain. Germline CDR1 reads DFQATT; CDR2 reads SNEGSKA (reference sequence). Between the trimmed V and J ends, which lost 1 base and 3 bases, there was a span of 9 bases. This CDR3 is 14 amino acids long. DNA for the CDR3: TGCAGTGCTAGAGGTGTCGGGTACACCGGGGAGCTGTTTTTT. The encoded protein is CSARGVGYTGELFF.

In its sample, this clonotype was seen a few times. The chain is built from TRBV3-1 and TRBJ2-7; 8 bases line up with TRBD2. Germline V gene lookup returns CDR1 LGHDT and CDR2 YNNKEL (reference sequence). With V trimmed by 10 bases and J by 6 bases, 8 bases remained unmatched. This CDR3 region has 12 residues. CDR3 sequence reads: CATTAGAGEQYF. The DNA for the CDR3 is TGTGCCACTACAGCGGGAGCGGGCGAGCAGTACTTC.

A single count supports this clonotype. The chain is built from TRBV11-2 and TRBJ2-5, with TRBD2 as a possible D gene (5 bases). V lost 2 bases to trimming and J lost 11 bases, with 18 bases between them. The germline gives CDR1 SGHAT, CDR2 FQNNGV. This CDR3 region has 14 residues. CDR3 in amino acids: CASSLSSPPGGQYF. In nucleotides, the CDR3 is TGTGCCAGCAGCTTATCTTCCCCCCCCGGCGGGCAGTACTTC.

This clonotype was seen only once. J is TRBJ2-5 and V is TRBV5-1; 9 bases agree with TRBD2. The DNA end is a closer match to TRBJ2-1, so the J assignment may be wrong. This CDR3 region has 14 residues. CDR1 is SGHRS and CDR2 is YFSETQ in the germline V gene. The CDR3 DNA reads TGCGCCAGCAGCAATAGCGGGGGCCCAGAGACCCAGTTCTTC. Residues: CASSNSGGPETQFF.

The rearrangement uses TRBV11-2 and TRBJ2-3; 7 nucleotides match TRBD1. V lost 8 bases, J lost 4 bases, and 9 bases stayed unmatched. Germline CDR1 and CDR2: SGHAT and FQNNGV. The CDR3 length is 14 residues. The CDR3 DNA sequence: TGTGCCAGCTCCCGGGACAGAAGCGCAGATACGCAGTATTTT. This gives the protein CASSRDRSADTQYF.

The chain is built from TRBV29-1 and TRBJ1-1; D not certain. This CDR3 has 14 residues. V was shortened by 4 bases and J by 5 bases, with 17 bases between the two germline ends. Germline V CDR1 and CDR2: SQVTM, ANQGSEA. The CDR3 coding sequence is TGCAGCGTTGGCCGGGTGGGGAGTCGAACTGAAGCTTTCTTT. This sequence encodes CSVGRVGSRTEAFF.